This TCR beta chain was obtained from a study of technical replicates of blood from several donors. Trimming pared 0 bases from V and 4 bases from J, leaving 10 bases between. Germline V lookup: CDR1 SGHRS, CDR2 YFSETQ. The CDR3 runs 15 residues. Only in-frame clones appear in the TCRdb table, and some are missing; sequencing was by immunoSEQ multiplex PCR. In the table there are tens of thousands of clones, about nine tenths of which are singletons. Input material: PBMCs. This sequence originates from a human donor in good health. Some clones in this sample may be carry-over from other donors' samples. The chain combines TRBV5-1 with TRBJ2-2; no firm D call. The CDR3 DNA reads TGCGCCAGCAGCTTGGCCGGTTCCGGCACCGGGGAGCTGTTTTTT. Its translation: CASSLAGSGTGELFF.